What follows is one T cell receptor (beta chain) and its context. Its antigen remains unidentified. The sample belongs to a study of CD8 T cells in Susac syndrome. The overall study: Sequenced Susac syndrome patients included over 5 with clinically active disease and fewer than 10 in remission. Overall study findings and caveats: In Susac syndrome, CD4+ T cell repertoires lacked any clonal expansion.

The RNA, about 0.45 to 1 ug, was put through reverse transcription using random hexamers. Across 54 Vbeta and 13 Jbeta, TCR beta CDR3 was amplified with immunoSEQ multiplex PCR. TCRdb itself ran the immunoSEQ multiplex PCR reads through MiXCR, one entry per CDR3 protein. Seen here are 150,000 or so distinct CDR3 sequences, roughly 94% observed once, and the top ten hold roughly 0.14%. CDR1 and CDR2 (germline): ENHRY, SYGVKD. The CDR3 extends over 15 amino acids. Trimming took 4 bases from V and 3 from J; bases not matched to a gene: 6. J is TRBJ2-5 and V is TRBV10-3; TRBD2 matches at 9 bases. Sequencing was performed on CD4+ T cells from PBMCs. The sequence derives from a human donor with Susac syndrome. This chain's CDR3 is CAISVGLAPEETQYF. The DNA for the CDR3 is TGTGCCATCAGTGTGGGACTAGCACCAGAAGAGACCCAGTACTTC.